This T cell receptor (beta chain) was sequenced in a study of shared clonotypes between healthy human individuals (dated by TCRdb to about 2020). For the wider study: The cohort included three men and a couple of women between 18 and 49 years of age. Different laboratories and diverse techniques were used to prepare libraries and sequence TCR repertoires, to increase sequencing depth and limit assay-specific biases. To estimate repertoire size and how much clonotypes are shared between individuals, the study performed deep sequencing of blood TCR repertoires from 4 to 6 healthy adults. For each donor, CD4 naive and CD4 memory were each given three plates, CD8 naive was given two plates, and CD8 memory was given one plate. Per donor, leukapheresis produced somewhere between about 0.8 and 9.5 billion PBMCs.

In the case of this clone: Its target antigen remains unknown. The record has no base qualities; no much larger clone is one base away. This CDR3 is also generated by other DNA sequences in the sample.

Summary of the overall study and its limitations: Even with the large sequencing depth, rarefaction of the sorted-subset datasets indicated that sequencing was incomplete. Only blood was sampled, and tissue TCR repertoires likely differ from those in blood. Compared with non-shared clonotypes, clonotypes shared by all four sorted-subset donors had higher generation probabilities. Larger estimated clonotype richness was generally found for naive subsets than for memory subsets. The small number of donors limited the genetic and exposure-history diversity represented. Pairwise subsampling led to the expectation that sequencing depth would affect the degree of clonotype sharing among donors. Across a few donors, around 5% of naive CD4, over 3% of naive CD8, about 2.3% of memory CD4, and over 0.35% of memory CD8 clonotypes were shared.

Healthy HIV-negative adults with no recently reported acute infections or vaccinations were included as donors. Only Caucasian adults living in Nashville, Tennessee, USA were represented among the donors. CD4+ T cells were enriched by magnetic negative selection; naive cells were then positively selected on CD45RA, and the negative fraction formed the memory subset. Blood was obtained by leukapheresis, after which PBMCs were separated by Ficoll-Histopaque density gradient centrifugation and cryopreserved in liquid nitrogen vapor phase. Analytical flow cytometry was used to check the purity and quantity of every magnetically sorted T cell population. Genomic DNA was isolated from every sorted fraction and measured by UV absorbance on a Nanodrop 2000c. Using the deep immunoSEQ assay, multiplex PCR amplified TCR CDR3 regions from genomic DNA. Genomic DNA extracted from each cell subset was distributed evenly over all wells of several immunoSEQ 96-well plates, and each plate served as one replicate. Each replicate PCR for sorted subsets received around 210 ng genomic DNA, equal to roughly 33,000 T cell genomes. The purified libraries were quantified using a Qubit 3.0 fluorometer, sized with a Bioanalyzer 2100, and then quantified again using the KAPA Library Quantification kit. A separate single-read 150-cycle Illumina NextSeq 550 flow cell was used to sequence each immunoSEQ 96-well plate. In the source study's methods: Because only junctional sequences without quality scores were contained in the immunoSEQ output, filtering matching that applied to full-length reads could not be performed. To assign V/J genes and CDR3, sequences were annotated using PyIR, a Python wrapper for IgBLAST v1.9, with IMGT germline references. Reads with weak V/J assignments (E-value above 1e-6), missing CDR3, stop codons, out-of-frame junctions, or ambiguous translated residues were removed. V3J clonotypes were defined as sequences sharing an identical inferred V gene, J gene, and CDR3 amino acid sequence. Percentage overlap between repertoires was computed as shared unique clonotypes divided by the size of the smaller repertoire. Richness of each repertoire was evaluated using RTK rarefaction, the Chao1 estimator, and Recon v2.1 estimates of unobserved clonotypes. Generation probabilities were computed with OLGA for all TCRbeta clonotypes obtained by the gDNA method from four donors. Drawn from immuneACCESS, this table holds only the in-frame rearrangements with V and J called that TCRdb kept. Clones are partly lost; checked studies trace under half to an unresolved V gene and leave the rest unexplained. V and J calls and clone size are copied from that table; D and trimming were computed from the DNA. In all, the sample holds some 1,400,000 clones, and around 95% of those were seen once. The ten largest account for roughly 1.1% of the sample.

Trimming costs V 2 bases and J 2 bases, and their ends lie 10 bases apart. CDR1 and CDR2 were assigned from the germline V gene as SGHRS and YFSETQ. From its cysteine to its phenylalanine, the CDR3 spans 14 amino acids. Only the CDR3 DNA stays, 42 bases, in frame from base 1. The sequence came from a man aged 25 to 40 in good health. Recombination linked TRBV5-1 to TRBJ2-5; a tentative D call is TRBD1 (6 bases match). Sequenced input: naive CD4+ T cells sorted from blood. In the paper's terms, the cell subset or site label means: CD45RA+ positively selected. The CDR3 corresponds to CASSLQGAQETQYF. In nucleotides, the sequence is TGCGCCAGCAGCTTACAGGGCGCACAAGAGACCCAGTACTTC.